Listed here are 20 T cell receptor beta chains from one sample, sequenced in a study of T cell responses to AZD1222 COVID-19 vaccine. Only in-frame clones appear in the TCRdb table, and some are missing; sequencing was by immunoSEQ multiplex PCR. The table has some 150,000 clones, 80% to 95% seen once; the top ten hold around 3.3%. The starting material was peripheral blood, obtained 28 days after the second AZD1222 dose. The receptors shown here come from an adult who received the AZD1222 COVID-19 vaccine.

The gene calls are TRBV20-1 and TRBJ2-4; D is perhaps TRBD1 (5 bases). This CDR3 contains 12 residues. With 3 bases removed from V and 8 bases from J, the gap between germline ends came to 11 bases. Germline V CDR1 and CDR2: DFQATT, SNEGSKA (reference sequence). CDR3 coding DNA: TGCAGTGCTAGTCCAAGGGGTGACATTCAGTACTTC. Amino acids: CSASPRGDIQYF.

This clone was seen once. In nucleotides, the CDR3 is TGTGCCAGCAGCTTAGGAGACAGGGAACAAGAGACCCAGTACTTC. It yields the protein CASSLGDREQETQYF. The rearrangement uses TRBV11-2 and TRBJ2-5, with 7 bases matching TRBD1. V lost 1 base and J lost 2; bases outside the gene matches: 4. The V gene's germline CDR1 is SGHAT and CDR2 FQNNGV. The CDR3 sequence is 15 residues long.

This chain links TRBV6-2 or TRBV6-3 with TRBJ1-2, with no clear D. The CDR3 runs to 14 residues. CDR1 and CDR2 from the germline V gene are MNHEY and SVGEGT. The V and J ends lost 5 bases and 4 bases respectively, with 14 bases between them. This CDR3 is CASSRQITTYGYTF. The CDR3 nucleotides read TGTGCCAGCAGTCGCCAGATCACTACCTATGGCTACACCTTC.

The chain links TRBV27 to TRBJ1-2; D is unresolved. The CDR3 runs to 14 residues. Trimming removed 4 bases from V and 4 bases from J, with 13 bases in between. The germline CDR1 and CDR2 sequences are MNHEY and SMNVEV (reference sequence). The CDR3 is CASSSAQGPYGYTF. The DNA for the CDR3 is TGTGCCAGCAGTTCCGCGCAAGGACCCTATGGCTACACCTTC.

The genes are TRBV7-2 and TRBJ1-2; D is possibly TRBD1 (5 bases). Germline V CDR1 and CDR2: SGHTA, FQGNSA. V lost 5 bases and J 8 bases, leaving 24 bases between the germline ends. There are 16 residues in the CDR3. CDR3 loop: CASSETSGHLGNGYTF. The CDR3, as DNA: TGTGCCAGCAGCGAGACTTCGGGGCACCTCGGAAACGGCTACACCTTC. The full variable domain, in which reference TRBV7-2 and TRBJ1-2 provide the parts outside the CDR3, is GAGVSQSPSNKVTEKGKDVELRCDPISGHTALYWYRQSLGQGLEFLIYFQGNSAPDKSGLPSDRFSAERTGGSVSTLTIQRTQQEDSAVYLCASSETSGHLGNGYTFGSGTRLTVV.

V gene TRBV6-5 combines with J gene TRBJ1-1; D possibly corresponds to TRBD1 (5 bases). The CDR3 sequence is 15 residues long. Trimming left V 0 bases short and J 5 bases short, with 13 bases between. Germline loops: CDR1 MNHEY, CDR2 SVGAGI. For the CDR3, the DNA is TGTGCCAGCAGTTACTCCCCCCAGGGCGGTACTGAAGCTTTCTTT. It is translated as CASSYSPQGGTEAFF.

The rearrangement joins TRBV28 to TRBJ2-1, with 8 bases matching TRBD2. CDR3 length equals 15 residues. V lost 3 bases and J lost 4; bases outside the gene matches: 5. Germline V gene sequence: CDR1 MDHEN, CDR2 SYDVKM. The CDR3 spells CASSLASGRYNEQFF. The CDR3, as DNA: TGTGCCAGCAGTTTGGCCAGCGGGAGATACAATGAGCAGTTCTTC. The entire variable domain, with the rest obtained from reference TRBV28 and TRBJ2-1, is as follows: DVKVTQSSRYLVKRTGEKVFLECVQDMDHENMFWYRQDPGLGLRLIYFSYDVKMKEKGDIPEGYSVSREKKERFSLILESASTNQTSMYLCASSLASGRYNEQFFGPGTRLTVL.

The chain employs TRBV25-1 and TRBJ2-1; 7 bases map to TRBD2. Trimming removed 1 base from V and 4 bases from J; junction bases left unmatched: 10. CDR1 and CDR2 (germline): MGHDK, SYGVNS. The CDR3 extends over 17 amino acids. CDR3 in amino acids: CASSESHRREGYNEQFF. The CDR3 coding sequence is TGTGCCAGCAGTGAATCTCACCGGAGGGAGGGATACAATGAGCAGTTCTTC.

This rearrangement joins TRBV7-2 to TRBJ1-5; the match to TRBD1 covers 8 bases. Germline loops: CDR1 SGHTA, CDR2 FQGNSA. The CDR3 contains 15 residues. V lost 5 bases, J lost 2 bases, and 5 bases stayed unmatched. The CDR3: CASSPMTGGNQPQHF. Here the CDR3 DNA reads TGTGCCAGCAGCCCAATGACAGGGGGCAATCAGCCCCAGCATTTT.

V usage is TRBV7-2 and J usage is TRBJ2-2; D is ambiguous. The V end was cut by 2 bases, the J end by 5 bases, with 12 bases between. Germline V gene lookup returns CDR1 SGHTA and CDR2 FQGNSA. The CDR3 sequence is 15 residues long. The CDR3 sequence is CASSLNSARTGELFF. CDR3 in DNA: TGTGCCAGCAGCTTAAATTCAGCCAGAACCGGGGAGCTGTTTTTT.

The V call is TRBV6-2 or TRBV6-3, the J call TRBJ1-1; TRBD1 aligns across 10 bases. This CDR3 contains 16 residues. The germline V gene encodes CDR1 MNHEY and CDR2 SVGEGT. With 2 bases clipped from V and 3 bases from J, the junction kept 6 bases outside the gene matches. CDR3 sequence reads: CASSYRQGAGDTEAFF. The DNA of the CDR3 is TGTGCCAGCAGTTACAGACAGGGGGCTGGGGACACTGAAGCTTTCTTT.

The V gene is TRBV5-4, the J gene TRBJ2-3; D gene ambiguous. Per the germline V gene, CDR1 is SGHNT and CDR2 is YYREEE (reference sequence). CDR3 length: 15 amino acids. The germline V and J ends were trimmed by 1 base and 1 base, with 10 bases remaining between them. CDR3 nucleotides: TGTGCCAGCAGCTTGCAGCTGGCGGGCACAGATACGCAGTATTTT. This translates into CASSLQLAGTDTQYF.

The rearrangement links TRBV19 to TRBJ2-1; 7 bases align to TRBD2. Germline V gene lookup returns CDR1 LNHDA and CDR2 SQIVND (reference sequence). V gave up 6 bases and J gave up 0 bases; unmatched junction bases: 5. The CDR3 is made up of 15 amino acids. The CDR3 DNA reads TGTGCCAGTAGAAAGGGAGGGAGCTCCTACAATGAGCAGTTCTTC. Encoded protein: CASRKGGSSYNEQFF.

V gene TRBV2 combines with J gene TRBJ1-1; 7 nucleotides match TRBD1. This CDR3 is built from 14 residues. Per germline, CDR1 SNHLY and CDR2 FYNNEI. V was clipped by 7 bases and J by 6 bases; unmatched bases: 11. The CDR3 coding sequence is TGTGCCAGCAAAGGGGGCCCCGGGGGGGCTGAAGCTTTCTTT. Encoded protein: CASKGGPGGAEAFF.

The chain links TRBV6-5 to TRBJ1-2; D gene ambiguous. The CDR3 is made up of 13 amino acids. The ends were cut back, 11 bases at V and 0 bases at J, with 13 bases in the middle. Germline V gene data show CDR1 as MNHEY and CDR2 as SVGAGI. CDR3 residues: CASRTAANYGYTF. DNA of the CDR3: TGTGCCTCTCGGACTGCCGCTAACTATGGCTACACCTTC.

The V and J genes are TRBV29-1 and TRBJ2-6; 7 nucleotides line up with TRBD1. This CDR3 is built from 13 residues. The germline V gene encodes CDR1 SQVTM and CDR2 ANQGSEA. Trimming at V came to 5 bases and at J to 2 bases, leaving 0 bases not matched to a gene. CDR3 loop: CSVQGAGANVLTF. The CDR3 DNA reads as TGCAGCGTTCAGGGGGCTGGGGCCAACGTCCTGACTTTC.

The chain carries TRBV5-1 and TRBJ1-1; D uncertain. Per the germline V gene, CDR1 is SGHRS and CDR2 is YFSETQ. V lost 0 bases to trimming and J lost 1 base, with 7 bases between them. The CDR3 is made up of 14 amino acids. CDR3 region: CASSLVGENTEAFF. CDR3 DNA sequence: TGCGCCAGCAGCTTGGTCGGGGAGAACACTGAAGCTTTCTTT.

In nucleotides, the CDR3 is TGTGCCACCAGCGCGGAGGGAATACAAGGTGAGCAGTTCTTC. This codes for CATSAEGIQGEQFF. This chain links TRBV24-1 with TRBJ2-1; the D gene is possibly TRBD2 (6 bases). This CDR3 comprises 14 residues. The germline CDR1 and CDR2 sequences are KGHDR and SFDVKD. Between the trimmed V and J ends, which lost 7 bases and 9 bases, there was a span of 18 bases.

The chain links TRBV7-2 to TRBJ2-7; tentative D call: TRBD2 (5 bases). The germline V gene encodes CDR1 SGHTA and CDR2 FQGNSA. The CDR3 has 15 residues. Trimming left V 5 bases short and J 0 bases short, with 14 bases between. DNA for the CDR3: TGTGCCAGCAGCCAAGGACTTTCAAGCTCCTACGAGCAGTACTTC. Protein: CASSQGLSSSYEQYF.

V and J are TRBV27 and TRBJ2-5; TRBD2 aligns across 9 bases. Germline lookup yields CDR1 MNHEY and CDR2 SMNVEV (reference sequence). J gave up 4 bases and V 7 bases, and 16 bases lay outside the gene matches. This CDR3 spans 17 amino acids. CDR3 sequence (DNA): TGTGCCAGCAAGGGACTAGCAGGACTTATGGGGGTAGAGACCCAGTACTTC. This codes for CASKGLAGLMGVETQYF.